The 17 T cell receptor beta chains in this list originate from one sample, sequenced in a study of beta chain bispecific antibodies for T cell cancers. The study, taken as a whole, reports: Normal T cells contributed less of the targeted TRBV signal than the leukemia cells did.

T cells were expanded from blood mononuclear cells for 3 to 4 days with anti-CD3 OKT3 or CD3/CD28 beads. No antigen has been assigned to these receptors. TCRdb used MiXCR to reprocess the 5' RACE reads, holding one entry per CDR3 protein. Here the sample spans some 17,000 distinct CDR3 sequences, 2.1% being singletons. Sequenced material: healthy donor T cells cultured with leukemia cells. These receptors were obtained from a human donor in good health. Some clones in this sample may be carry-over from other donors' samples.

This clonotype was counted ten times or more. The genes are TRBV28 and TRBJ1-5, with D uncertain. The ends were cut back, 5 bases at V and 0 bases at J, with 11 bases in the middle. CDR3 size: 15 residues. Per the germline V gene, CDR1 is MDHEN and CDR2 is SYDVKM. The CDR3 DNA is TGTGCCAGCAGTCGTGAATTTTATAGCAATCAGCCCCAGCATTTT. Amino acid sequence: CASSREFYSNQPQHF. The variable domain in full, completed from reference TRBV28 and TRBJ1-5, reads DVKVTQSSRYLVKRTGEKVFLECVQDMDHENMFWYRQDPGLGLRLIYFSYDVKMKEKGDIPEGYSVSREKKERFSLILESASTNQTSMYLCASSREFYSNQPQHFGDGTRLSIL.

In its sample, this clonotype ranks as medium-sized. This chain links TRBV9 with TRBJ2-1; D is unclear. CDR1 is SGDLS and CDR2 is YYNGEE in the germline V gene. V lost 1 base to trimming and J lost 6 bases, with 8 bases between them. The CDR3 covers 13 residues. The CDR3 nucleotides are TGTGCCAGCAGCGTATCCGGCGGCAATGAGCAGTTCTTC. Its protein product is CASSVSGGNEQFF.

Ten or more counts support this clonotype. The chain uses TRBV5-4 and TRBJ2-4; tentatively, D is TRBD1 or TRBD2 (5 bases each). Germline CDR1 is SGHNT and CDR2 is YYREEE (reference sequence). The CDR3 extends over 16 amino acids. V lost 3 bases and J 8 bases, leaving 21 bases between the germline ends. In nucleotides, the CDR3 is TGTGCCAGCAGCTGTGCCGGGACCCCCGGGACGGACATTCAGTACTTC. Translating it yields CASSCAGTPGTDIQYF.

This clonotype was seen repeatedly, ten times or more. The V call is TRBV20-1, the J call TRBJ2-7; 11 bases are shared with TRBD2. V was clipped by 0 bases and J by 4 bases; unmatched bases: 2. The germline CDR1 and CDR2 sequences are DFQATT and SNEGSKA (reference sequence). The CDR3 is 14 residues long. CDR3 residues: CSARELAGEYEQYF. CDR3 DNA sequence: TGCAGTGCTAGAGAACTAGCGGGGGAGTACGAGCAGTACTTC.

This clonotype was seen at least ten times. This sequence joins TRBV7-2 and TRBJ1-3, with D possibly being TRBD1 (5 bases). CDR3 length: 16 residues. CDR1 is SGHTA and CDR2 is FQGNSA in the germline V gene. V lost 5 bases and J 2 bases, leaving 16 bases between the germline ends. The CDR3 nucleotides read TGTGCCAGCAGCCTTGATGCGGGGGGTCCTGGAAACACCATATATTTT. It codes for CASSLDAGGPGNTIYF.

This clonotype was observed at least ten times. The chain combines TRBV27 with TRBJ2-1, with a weak D call TRBD2 (6 bases). The V end lost 9 bases, the J end lost 5 bases, and 17 bases lay between the germline ends. Germline assignment: CDR1 MNHEY and CDR2 SMNVEV (reference sequence). This CDR3 is built from 14 residues. CDR3 DNA sequence: TGTGCCAGTCGAAGGGCGGGGCCCCACAATGAGCAGTTCTTC. Protein: CASRRAGPHNEQFF.

This clonotype was picked up many times. This chain joins TRBV27 and TRBJ2-7; weak D call: TRBD1 (6 bases). The V gene lost 3 bases and the J gene lost 4 bases, with 13 bases spanning the gap. The CDR3 spans 14 residues. Germline CDR1 and CDR2: MNHEY and SMNVEV (reference sequence). Written as DNA, the CDR3 is TGTGCCAGCAGTTTGGGGGCGCGTGGTTACGAGCAGTACTTC. It is translated as CASSLGARGYEQYF.

This clonotype appeared many times. The chain joins TRBV5-1 to TRBJ1-1; possible D gene TRBD1, 5 bases. Germline values: CDR1 SGHRS, CDR2 YFSETQ. Trimming cost V 2 bases and J 4 bases, with 18 bases left between them. The CDR3 runs to 16 residues. The CDR3 spells CASSFPDHIGGTEAFF. The DNA of the CDR3 is TGCGCCAGCAGCTTTCCTGACCATATTGGGGGCACTGAAGCTTTCTTT.

This clonotype was seen many times. This chain connects TRBV19 to TRBJ2-1, with D perhaps matching TRBD2 (7 bases). The CDR3 spans 15 residues. Trimming took 6 bases from V and 9 from J, leaving 21 bases between them. Germline V CDR1 and CDR2: LNHDA, SQIVND (reference sequence). CDR3 amino acids: CASSLIWGGLGEQFF. CDR3 sequence (DNA): TGTGCCAGTAGCCTTATCTGGGGGGGCCTCGGTGAGCAGTTCTTC.

This clonotype was recorded many times. The genes are TRBV18 and TRBJ2-3, with D possibly matching TRBD2 (5 bases). The CDR3 runs 14 residues. V lost 6 bases, J lost 4 bases, and 14 bases lay in between. The V gene's germline CDR1 is KGHSH and CDR2 LQKENI. CDR3 DNA: TGTGCCAGCTCTCTTGACTACGGTGCAGATACGCAGTATTTT. It is translated as CASSLDYGADTQYF. The full variable domain, in which reference TRBV18 and TRBJ2-3 provide the parts outside the CDR3, is NAGVMQNPRHLVRRRGQEARLRCSPMKGHSHVYWYRQLPEEGLKFMVYLQKENIIDESGMPKERFSAEFPKEGPSILRIQQVVRGDSAAYFCASSLDYGADTQYFGPGTRLTVL.

Ten or more counts support this clonotype. This sequence joins TRBV5-1 and TRBJ1-1, with 12 positions matching TRBD1. The CDR3 is 15 amino acids. The V and J ends lost 4 bases and 0 bases, in that order; junction bases with no gene match: 1. The germline CDR1 and CDR2 sequences are SGHRS and YFSETQ. CDR3 residues: CASSRDRGLNTEAFF. The CDR3 nucleotides are TGCGCCAGCAGCCGGGACAGGGGGCTGAACACTGAAGCTTTCTTT. Filled out from reference TRBV5-1 and TRBJ1-1, the complete variable domain reads KAGVTQTPRYLIKTRGQQVTLSCSPISGHRSVSWYQQTPGQGLQFLFEYFSETQRNKGNFPGRFSGRQFSNSRSEMNVSTLELGDSALYLCASSRDRGLNTEAFFGQGTRLTVV.

Many counts were recorded for this clonotype. The chain combines TRBV20-1 with TRBJ2-1; 8 bases align to TRBD1. V lost 5 bases and J lost 9; bases outside the gene matches: 18. Germline values: CDR1 DFQATT, CDR2 SNEGSKA (reference sequence). There are 16 residues in the CDR3. CDR3 DNA sequence: TGCAGTGCTGCCCCTCAGGGCAGGGGGCTTCTGTTTGAGCAGTTCTTC. Translated, it gives CSAAPQGRGLLFEQFF.

This clonotype was observed at least ten times. The gene calls are TRBV7-9 and TRBJ2-2; D is unclear. The germline CDR1 and CDR2 sequences are SEHNR and FQNEAQ (reference sequence). Trimming shortened V by 3 bases and J by 3 bases, and 17 bases separated the two germline ends. This CDR3 spans 17 amino acids. CDR3 coding DNA: TGTGCCAGCAGCTTCCCTATGGGGATCTTGCACACCGGGGAGCTGTTTTTT. Translation gives CASSFPMGILHTGELFF.

Comments on this clonotype: A much bigger clone sits one base away, suggesting this may be a read error. The chain is built from TRBV3-1 and TRBJ1-3; unclear D gene. The CDR3 sequence is 13 residues long. Germline V gene lookup returns CDR1 LGHDT and CDR2 YNNKEL (reference sequence). This CDR3 is CASSQPRGNTVYF. The CDR3 DNA sequence: TGTGCCAGCAGCCAACCACGAGGAAACACCGTATATTTT.

The table lists this clonotype with many counts. This chain joins TRBV20-1 and TRBJ2-5, with TRBD2 identical over 8 bases. Germline V gene lookup returns CDR1 DFQATT and CDR2 SNEGSKA (reference sequence). J lost 4 bases, V lost 4 bases, and 11 bases had no gene match. The CDR3 runs to 15 residues. The CDR3 DNA follows: TGCAGTGCTACGGTCCTAGCGGGCCTGGGAGAGACCCAGTACTTC. Translating it yields CSATVLAGLGETQYF.

The sample holds many counts of this clonotype. The chain recombines TRBV5-1 with TRBJ2-1; 8 bases line up with TRBD2. CDR3 length: 15 residues. Germline trimming cut 4 bases from V and 0 bases from J; bases unmatched to any gene: 3. Germline-derived CDR1 and CDR2 are SGHRS and YFSETQ. The CDR3 coding sequence is TGCGCCAGCAGCGTCGGGACTAGCTCCTACAATGAGCAGTTCTTC. Amino acid sequence: CASSVGTSSYNEQFF.

This clonotype came up many times. V and J are TRBV7-7 and TRBJ1-5, with D unresolved. Germline loops: CDR1 SSHAT, CDR2 FNYEAQ (reference sequence). This CDR3 contains 15 residues. V was pared by 9 bases and J by 5 bases, with 20 bases between. The CDR3 coding sequence is TGTGCCAGACGTTGGGTGGAGGAGGGTGATCAGCCCCAGCATTTT. Protein: CARRWVEEGDQPQHF.